This TCR beta chain was obtained from a study of cytotoxic CD8 clonotypes in ibrutinib-treated CLL. Trimming took off 3 bases at V and 1 base at J, with 20 bases between the two ends. CDR1 SGHVS and CDR2 FNYEAQ come from the germline V gene. This CDR3 comprises 18 residues. Method: immunoSEQ multiplex PCR; TCRdb's copy keeps in-frame clones and lacks some. This table holds roughly 250,000 clones, around three quarters found once. The sample in question was PBMCs, obtained after 24 months of ibrutinib treatment. This chain uses TRBV7-6 with TRBJ2-3; D call uncertain. This sequence originates from a human donor with chronic lymphocytic leukemia. The CDR3 DNA follows: TGTGCCAGCAGCTTCCTCCCCGCATTAGATGGCGGCACAGATACGCAGTATTTT. Its translation is CASSFLPALDGGTDTQYF.